This TCR beta chain was captured in a study of regulatory T cells in long-lasting Graves disease. Both iRepertoire HTBI primers and Arm-PCR of CDR3 regions were used to build the TCR beta libraries. Via MiXCR, TCRdb re-called the multiplex PCR reads, giving one row per CDR3 protein. The table records about 350,000 distinct CDR3 sequences, about a sixth of them present only once. The time point denotes: newly diagnosed GD, antithyroid drugs for less than 3 months. The authors made the TCR library using RNA they extracted from PBMCs. This CDR3 is built from 15 residues. V dropped 3 bases and J dropped 0; count of bases not matched to a gene: 3. From germline, CDR1 is SNHLY and CDR2 FYNNEI. This sample was shared with a second study, whose subject was T cells in Graves' hyperthyroidism and ophthalmopathy. As that study records: Blood also contained most expanded thyroid clonotypes above 0.001.

This chain connects TRBV2 to TRBJ2-5; 8 bases are a match to TRBD1. The receptor was derived from a man aged 40-50 years with Graves disease. The sample consisted of peripheral blood mononuclear cells (PBMCs), taken at new diagnosis, from a patient treated with antithyroid drugs. CDR3 sequence: CASSEWDRYQETQYF. The CDR3 bases are TGTGCCAGCAGTGAGTGGGACAGGTACCAAGAGACCCAGTACTTC.